These 11 T cell receptor beta chains were all obtained from the same sample, sequenced in a study of human T cells and chemical hapten exposure. TCRdb re-called the RACE reads through MiXCR, storing one row per CDR3 protein. Of around 69,000 distinct CDR3 sequences listed, over 7.5% are singletons. The time point is: patch test 1, 2 weeks after DPC sensitization. Documented treatment: therapeutic diphenylcyclopropenone sensitization with weekly scalp DPC. The specimen was whole blood, collected in connection with sensitization to the hapten diphenylcyclopropenone (DPC). The receptors derive from a woman aged 40-49 years with alopecia areata. Some clones in this sample may be carry-over from other donors' samples.

Ten or more counts support this clonotype. The gene calls are TRBV7-2 and TRBJ2-1; 11 bases fit TRBD2. The trim removed 5 bases at V and 7 bases at J, leaving 4 bases unmatched. This CDR3 region has 14 residues. The germline CDR1 and CDR2 sequences are SGHTA and FQGNSA. As DNA, the CDR3 is TGTGCCAGCAGCATTCGACTAGCGGGGAATGAGCAGTTCTTC. Translation gives CASSIRLAGNEQFF. Full variable domain (rest looked up from reference TRBV7-2 and TRBJ2-1): GAGVSQSPSNKVTEKGKDVELRCDPISGHTALYWYRQSLGQGLEFLIYFQGNSAPDKSGLPSDRFSAERTGGSVSTLTIQRTQQEDSAVYLCASSIRLAGNEQFFGPGTRLTVL.

This clonotype was seen many times. The chain links TRBV4-1 to TRBJ2-5; 8 bases match TRBD1. This CDR3 region has 17 residues. V lost 1 base, J lost 5 bases, and 12 bases stayed unmatched. CDR1 and CDR2 from the germline V gene are MGHRA and YSYEKL. The CDR3 DNA follows: TGCGCCAGCAGCCAAGTGACCCGCAGGGGGCTAGGCGAGACCCAGTACTTC. Encoded protein: CASSQVTRRGLGETQYF.

This clonotype was seen ten or more times. The rearrangement joins TRBV29-1 to TRBJ1-1; no reliable D call. Germline V lookup: CDR1 SQVTM, CDR2 ANQGSEA. V dropped 2 bases and J dropped 0 bases, with 7 bases sitting between them. The CDR3 spans 13 residues. The chain's CDR3 is CSVESEMNTEAFF. CDR3 in DNA: TGCAGCGTTGAAAGCGAGATGAACACTGAAGCTTTCTTT.

The rearrangement joins TRBV27 to TRBJ2-7; TRBD2 agrees at 11 bases. Germline CDR1 MNHEY, CDR2 SMNVEV (reference sequence). J was trimmed by 2 bases and V by 0 bases; bases with no gene match: 3. The CDR3 loop spans 16 amino acids. The chain's CDR3 is CASSLSLAGGTYEQYF. CDR3 nucleotides: TGTGCCAGCAGTTTATCCCTAGCGGGGGGCACCTACGAGCAGTACTTC.

This clonotype has a count of ten or more. The CDR3 loop is CASAGEGNGSPLHF. In nucleotides, the CDR3 is TGTGCCAGCGCCGGGGAGGGAAACGGTTCACCCCTCCACTTT. The chain links TRBV25-1 to TRBJ1-6; no reliable D call. This CDR3 has 14 amino acids. CDR1 and CDR2 (germline): MGHDK, SYGVNS. V lost 8 bases to trimming and J lost 9 bases, with 17 bases between them.

The chain carries TRBV7-9 and TRBJ2-7; D may be TRBD1 or TRBD2 (5 bases each). The germline V and J ends were trimmed by 5 bases and 2 bases, with 13 bases remaining between them. Germline loops: CDR1 SEHNR, CDR2 FQNEAQ (reference sequence). The CDR3 is 14 residues long. CDR3: CASSLEGITYEQYF. Written as DNA, the CDR3 is TGTGCCAGCAGCCTCGAGGGGATCACCTACGAGCAGTACTTC. Full variable domain (missing parts from reference TRBV7-9 and TRBJ2-7): DTGVSQNPRHKITKRGQNVTFRCDPISEHNRLYWYRQTLGQGPEFLTYFQNEAQLEKSRLLSDRFSAERPKGSFSTLEIQRTEQGDSAMYLCASSLEGITYEQYFGPGTRLTVT.

This clonotype was seen repeatedly, ten times or more. The genes are TRBV7-8 and TRBJ2-1, with 12 bases identical to TRBD2. From germline, CDR1 is SGHVS and CDR2 FQNEAQ. V gave up 3 bases and J gave up 6 bases; unmatched junction bases: 3. The length of the CDR3 is 15 residues. The CDR3 here is CASSFWTSGVNEQFF. CDR3 nucleotides: TGTGCCAGCAGCTTTTGGACTAGCGGGGTCAATGAGCAGTTCTTC.

This clonotype occurred many times. The chain is built from TRBV7-9 and TRBJ1-4; D remains ambiguous. V was pared by 6 bases and J by 6 bases, with 11 bases between. The CDR3 spans 13 residues. The germline V gene has CDR1 SEHNR and CDR2 FQNEAQ (reference sequence). The CDR3 spells CASSHGPDEKLFF. The CDR3 bases are TGTGCCAGCAGTCACGGGCCAGATGAAAAACTGTTTTTT. Full variable domain (remainder filled in from reference TRBV7-9 and TRBJ1-4): DTGVSQNPRHKITKRGQNVTFRCDPISEHNRLYWYRQTLGQGPEFLTYFQNEAQLEKSRLLSDRFSAERPKGSFSTLEIQRTEQGDSAMYLCASSHGPDEKLFFGSGTQLSVL.

V gene TRBV10-3 combines with J gene TRBJ2-5; 7 nucleotides line up with TRBD2. V shed 10 bases and J 2 bases; nucleotides not matched to a gene: 13. The germline gives CDR1 ENHRY, CDR2 SYGVKD. This CDR3 comprises 15 residues. This CDR3 is CATGAQGGVQETQYF. For the CDR3, the DNA is TGTGCCACCGGTGCCCAGGGAGGGGTGCAAGAGACCCAGTACTTC.

There are a few counts of this clonotype. The CDR3 region is CASSLIGAYEQYF. CDR3 bases: TGTGCCAGCAGCCTGATCGGTGCCTACGAGCAGTACTTC. The V and J genes are TRBV5-4 and TRBJ2-7; D unresolved. Per germline, CDR1 SGHNT and CDR2 YYREEE (reference sequence). V lost 4 bases, J lost 2 bases, and 10 bases lay in between. This CDR3 is 13 amino acids long.

With regard to this clonotype: This may be a read error, as it is one base from a much larger clone. This chain joins TRBV9 and TRBJ2-5; TRBD1 might be the D (5 bases). CDR3 length equals 15 residues. Germline V gives CDR1 SGDLS, CDR2 YYNGEE. This CDR3 reads CPSSVGAAARETQYF. As DNA, the CDR3 is TGTCCCAGCAGCGTAGGGGCGGCAGCCCGGGAGACCCAGTACTTC. Variable domain in full (rest from reference TRBV9 and TRBJ2-5): DSGVTQTPKHLITATGQRVTLRCSPRSGDLSVYWYQQSLDQGLQFLIQYYNGEERAKGNILERFSAQQFPDLHSELNLSSLELGDSALYFCPSSVGAAARETQYFGPGTRLLVL.